This entry lists 20 T cell receptor beta chains sequenced from one sample in a study of blood T cell repertoires in COVID-19. Method: immunoSEQ multiplex PCR; TCRdb's copy keeps in-frame clones and lacks some. The sample lists 150,000 to 250,000 clones, around four fifths occurring once. The sequenced sample was peripheral blood. These receptors were obtained from a human donor with acute or convalescent COVID-19. The donor label of this sample is uncertain.

The V and J genes are TRBV4-3 and TRBJ2-1, with D tentatively TRBD2 (5 bases). Germline V gives CDR1 LGHNA, CDR2 YSLEER. V was pared by 1 base and J by 4 bases, with 8 bases between. There are 14 residues in the CDR3. The CDR3 DNA reads TGCGCCAGCAGCCAAGGTCTAGCATACAATGAGCAGTTCTTC. This translates into CASSQGLAYNEQFF.

This clone was recorded many times. CDR3 nucleotides: TGTGCCAGCAGCAAAGATGCTCCATACAACAGCTTCTACGAGCAGTACTTC. It yields the protein CASSKDAPYNSFYEQYF. The chain couples TRBV21-1 to TRBJ2-7; TRBD1, the D gene given by the table, was not confirmed from the DNA. TRBV21-1 is annotated as a pseudogene. CDR3 length: 17 residues.

This clone has only one observation. The V gene is TRBV2, the J gene TRBJ1-5, with 7 positions matching TRBD1. This CDR3 contains 14 residues. V dropped 4 bases and J dropped 4; count of bases not matched to a gene: 4. Germline V gives CDR1 SNHLY, CDR2 FYNNEI. DNA for the CDR3: TGTGCCAGCAGTGGGACAGGCGCTAATCAGCCCCAGCATTTT. Residues: CASSGTGANQPQHF.

This clone showed up just a few times. V gene TRBV9 combines with J gene TRBJ2-5; TRBD2 aligns across 8 bases. This CDR3 is built from 16 residues. The germline V gene encodes CDR1 SGDLS and CDR2 YYNGEE. V was pared by 0 bases and J by 2 bases, with 6 bases of the junction left unmatched. CDR3 sequence: CASSVGPAGGQETQYF. The CDR3 DNA reads as TGTGCCAGCAGCGTAGGGCCGGCGGGGGGACAAGAGACCCAGTACTTC.

V and J are TRBV7-2 and TRBJ2-4; the D gene is possibly TRBD1 (5 bases). V gave up 3 bases and J gave up 5 bases, with 8 bases separating them. The CDR3 length is 13 residues. Germline V CDR1 and CDR2: SGHTA, FQGNSA. DNA for the CDR3: TGTGCCAGCAGCTTGGTAGGGGAAAACATTCAGTACTTC. Its translation: CASSLVGENIQYF.

This clone was observed a few times. The chain is built from TRBV5-8 and TRBJ1-1; 8 bases fit TRBD1. The CDR3 loop spans 13 amino acids. Per the germline V gene, CDR1 is SGHTS and CDR2 is YDEGEE. With 4 bases clipped from V and 5 bases from J, the junction kept 4 bases outside the gene matches. The CDR3 is CASSRQGNTEAFF. CDR3 bases: TGTGCCAGCAGCCGACAGGGGAATACTGAAGCTTTCTTT.

The CDR3 nucleotides are TGTGCCAGCAGTCCGAAATCGACTAGCGGGAGGTTCGAGCAGTACTTC. It is translated as CASSPKSTSGRFEQYF. The chain joins TRBV3-1 (or the pseudogene TRBV3-2) to TRBJ2-7, with 13 bases lining up with TRBD2. Losses at the gene ends were 6 bases for V and 6 bases for J; bases not matched to a gene: 11. Germline V gene sequence: CDR1 LGHDT, CDR2 YNNKEL (reference sequence). This CDR3 has 16 residues.

V gene TRBV10-1 combines with J gene TRBJ1-2; D perhaps matches TRBD1 (5 bases). V dropped 3 bases and J dropped 2 bases, with 7 bases sitting between them. Per the germline V gene, CDR1 is WNHNN and CDR2 is SYGVQD (reference sequence). This CDR3 spans 13 amino acids. The CDR3 nucleotides read TGCGCCAGCAGTGAACAGGAAAACTATGGCTACACCTTC. Protein sequence: CASSEQENYGYTF.

The V call is TRBV6-5, the J call TRBJ2-7; 13 nucleotides agree with TRBD2. The CDR3 sequence is 16 residues long. Germline CDR1 reads MNHEY; CDR2 reads SVGAGI. Losses at the gene ends were 0 bases for V and 3 bases for J; bases not matched to a gene: 2. CDR3 sequence reads: CASSYSGLAGVYEQYF. In DNA form, the CDR3 reads TGTGCCAGCAGTTACTCCGGACTAGCGGGAGTCTACGAGCAGTACTTC.

The V and J genes are TRBV28 and TRBJ1-1; D uncertain. Per the germline V gene, CDR1 is MDHEN and CDR2 is SYDVKM. V dropped 8 bases and J dropped 1 base, with 11 bases sitting between them. The CDR3 is made up of 13 amino acids. CDR3 bases: TGTGCCAGCCTTGTATCCCCGAACACTGAAGCTTTCTTT. This translates into CASLVSPNTEAFF.

In this sample, this clone turned up a few times. This chain connects TRBV19 to TRBJ2-7; a possible D gene is TRBD2 (5 bases). From germline, CDR1 is LNHDA and CDR2 SQIVND (reference sequence). The CDR3 consists of 14 residues. The V and J ends lost 5 bases and 0 bases respectively, with 11 bases between them. The CDR3 nucleotides read TGTGCCAGTAGTCAAGAGCGGAGCTCCTACGAGCAGTACTTC. This translates into CASSQERSSYEQYF.

The CDR3 region is CATSDREGSYNEQFF. In DNA form, the CDR3 reads TGTGCCACCAGTGACCGGGAGGGCTCCTACAATGAGCAGTTCTTC. The J gene is TRBJ2-1, the V gene TRBV24-1; 8 nucleotides line up with TRBD2. Trimming removed 4 bases from V and 0 bases from J; junction bases left unmatched: 1. Germline V gene sequence: CDR1 KGHDR, CDR2 SFDVKD. The CDR3 loop spans 15 amino acids.

The genes are TRBV29-1 and TRBJ2-2; 7 bases map to TRBD2. The CDR3 is 13 amino acids. CDR1 and CDR2 from the germline V gene are SQVTM and ANQGSEA. With V trimmed by 4 bases and J by 4 bases, 3 bases remained unmatched. The CDR3 DNA reads TGCAGCGTTGGCCTAGCGGCCACCGGGGAGCTGTTTTTT. Residues: CSVGLAATGELFF.

This clone came up once. The chain joins TRBV2 to TRBJ1-4; D is unclear. The CDR3 is made up of 13 amino acids. In germline, CDR1 is SNHLY, CDR2 FYNNEI. Trimming stripped 6 bases from V and 8 bases from J, with 13 bases between. In DNA form, the CDR3 reads TGTGCCAGCAGCCGGGAGGGAGGGGAAAAACTGTTTTTT. This gives the protein CASSREGGEKLFF.

A few counts support this clone. CDR3 residues: CAWSEKGRGANQPQHF. The CDR3 DNA reads as TGTGCCTGGAGTGAAAAGGGGCGAGGAGCAAATCAGCCCCAGCATTTT. The chain employs TRBV30 and TRBJ1-5; TRBD1 is a possible D gene (5 bases). The CDR3 is 16 residues long. V lost 1 base and J lost 4, with 17 bases in between. Per germline, CDR1 GTSNPN and CDR2 SVGIG (reference sequence).

This clone showed up just a few times. This chain links TRBV10-3 with TRBJ1-5; 8 bases fit TRBD1. CDR3 length equals 14 residues. From germline, CDR1 is ENHRY and CDR2 SYGVKD. V trimming: 7 bases; J trimming: 4 bases; junction bases outside the gene matches: 6. DNA for the CDR3: TGTGCCATCAAAGGACAGGGTTTAAATCAGCCCCAGCATTTT. It yields the protein CAIKGQGLNQPQHF.

The CDR3 reads CASSKVGDRLFGNTIYF. For the CDR3, the DNA is TGTGCCAGCAGCAAAGTGGGCGATAGGTTGTTCGGAAACACCATATATTTT. The V and J genes are TRBV21-1 and TRBJ1-3; the D call in the table, TRBD1, was not verified against the DNA. TRBV21-1 is described as a pseudogene. There are 17 residues in the CDR3.

The chain joins TRBV6-6 to TRBJ1-5; perhaps TRBD1 as D (5 bases). The CDR3 has 15 amino acids. The V and J ends lost 7 bases and 1 base respectively, with 14 bases between them. Germline V lookup: CDR1 MNHNY, CDR2 SVGAGI (reference sequence). Written as DNA, the CDR3 is TGTGCCAGCACCTTTGGGGGGTTCAGCAATCAGCCCCAGCATTTT. It is translated as CASTFGGFSNQPQHF.

The chain combines TRBV3-1 (or the pseudogene TRBV3-2) with TRBJ2-3; 7 nucleotides agree with TRBD1. The CDR3 has 14 residues. The V segment lost 4 bases and the J segment 4 bases; nucleotides outside the gene matches: 5. Germline V gene sequence: CDR1 LGHDT, CDR2 YNNKEL (reference sequence). Here the CDR3 DNA reads TGTGCCAGCAGCCCCGGACAGGTGGCAGATACGCAGTATTTT. Encoded protein: CASSPGQVADTQYF.

The chain employs TRBV15 and TRBJ1-2, with 7 bases aligning to TRBD1. The CDR3 has 14 amino acids. Losses at the gene ends were 5 bases for V and 5 bases for J; bases not matched to a gene: 8. Per the germline V gene, CDR1 is LNHNV and CDR2 is YYDKDF (reference sequence). This chain's CDR3 is CATSARQGTYGYTF. The CDR3 DNA reads TGTGCCACCAGCGCCCGACAGGGCACGTATGGCTACACCTTC. The whole variable domain, filled in from reference TRBV15 and TRBJ1-2, reads DAMVIQNPRYQVTQFGKPVTLSCSQTLNHNVMYWYQQKSSQAPKLLFHYYDKDFNNEADTPDNFQSRRPNTSFCFLDIRSPGLGDTAMYLCATSARQGTYGYTFGSGTRLTVV.